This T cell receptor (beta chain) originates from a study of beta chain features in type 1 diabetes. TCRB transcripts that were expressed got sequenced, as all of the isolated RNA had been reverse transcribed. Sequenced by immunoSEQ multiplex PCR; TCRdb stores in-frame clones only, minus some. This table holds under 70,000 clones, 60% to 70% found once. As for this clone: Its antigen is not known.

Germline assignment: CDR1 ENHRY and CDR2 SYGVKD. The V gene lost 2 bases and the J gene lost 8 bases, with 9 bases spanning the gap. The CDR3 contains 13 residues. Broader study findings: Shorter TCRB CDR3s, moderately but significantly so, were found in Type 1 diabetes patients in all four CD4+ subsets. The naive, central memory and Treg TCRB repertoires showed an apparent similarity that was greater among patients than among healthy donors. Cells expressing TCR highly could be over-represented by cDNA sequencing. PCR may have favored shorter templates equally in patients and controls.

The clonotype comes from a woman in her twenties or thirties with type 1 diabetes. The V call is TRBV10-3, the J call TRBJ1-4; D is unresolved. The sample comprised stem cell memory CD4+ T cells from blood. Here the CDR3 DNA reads TGTGCCATCAGTGAGGCGAACCCCGAAAAACTGTTTTTT. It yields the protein CAISEANPEKLFF.